These T cell receptor beta chains were read from a single sample in a study of PD-1 blockade in mismatch repair-deficient tumors. Here immunoSEQ multiplex PCR was the method, and the copy in TCRdb shows in-frame clones only, minus some. Among tens of thousands of clones listed, about 83% were seen once. Here the sequenced sample was peripheral blood, taken 12 weeks after starting pembrolizumab. All receptors derive from an adult with mismatch repair-deficient cancer. CDR3s include the opening cysteine and the closing phenylalanine or tryptophan. The D gene is left open where the match is weak. Size is stated for part of the rows, as once, few or many counts, or as a class when the clone is expanded.

j_call v_call d_call clone_size cdr3_aa cdr3_nt
TRBJ2-7 TRBV27 . . CASMAGGNEQYF TGTGCCAGCATGGCCGGGGGAAACGAGCAGTACTTC
TRBJ2-5 TRBV5-1 . . CASSFTYGPPEGFETQYF TGCGCCAGCAGTTTCACGTACGGGCCCCCGGAGGGTTTCGAGACCCAGTACTTC
TRBJ2-1 TRBV7-6 . . CASSGDSWYNEQFF TGTGCCAGCAGTGGAGACTCCTGGTACAATGAGCAGTTCTTC
TRBJ2-3 TRBV5-4 . . CASSPDIGADTQYF TGTGCCAGCAGCCCGGATATTGGCGCAGATACGCAGTATTTT
TRBJ2-2 TRBV6-1 TRBD1 . CASREGTGGTGELFF TGTGCCAGCAGGGAGGGGACAGGGGGCACCGGGGAGCTGTTTTTT
TRBJ2-1 TRBV11-1 TRBD1 . CASTPLRGQGINEQFF TGTGCCAGCACCCCGCTCCGGGGACAGGGGATAAATGAGCAGTTCTTC
TRBJ2-3 TRBV30 . . CAWSDGRVPYF TGTGCCTGGAGTGACGGTCGAGTACCGTATTTT
TRBJ2-3 TRBV6-5 . . CASRTQGNTDTQYF TGTGCCAGCAGAACACAGGGTAACACAGATACGCAGTATTTT
TRBJ1-5 TRBV25-1 . medium-sized CASSGDTSNQPQHF TGTGCCAGCAGTGGAGACACTAGCAATCAGCCCCAGCATTTT
TRBJ2-2 TRBV19 . . CASSQDWSGELFF TGTGCCAGTAGTCAAGATTGGTCCGGGGAGCTGTTTTTT
TRBJ2-3 TRBV30 . . CAWDLSGSTDTQYF TGTGCCTGGGATCTTAGCGGTAGCACAGATACGCAGTATTTT
TRBJ2-2 TRBV11-3 . . CASSRDANRELFF TGTGCCAGCAGCCGGGACGCTAATAGGGAGCTGTTTTTT
TRBJ1-1 TRBV2 . . CASSEASAGSRRTEAFF TGTGCCAGCAGTGAAGCAAGTGCAGGCTCCCGGAGGACTGAAGCTTTCTTT
TRBJ2-3 TRBV7-9 . . CASSLRASSSTDTQYF TGTGCCAGCAGCTTAAGGGCGAGCTCTAGCACAGATACGCAGTATTTT
TRBJ2-3 TRBV4-3 . . CASSQSRISSLTDTQYF TGCGCCAGCAGCCAATCCAGGATTAGTTCCCTCACAGATACGCAGTATTTT
TRBJ2-7 TRBV19 . . CASSIGQRLNEQYF TGTGCCAGTAGTATAGGACAGAGACTAAACGAGCAGTACTTC
TRBJ1-3 TRBV5-1 TRBD1 . CASSSPGQGGNTIYF TGCGCCAGCAGCTCTCCGGGACAGGGAGGAAACACCATATATTTT
TRBJ2-1 TRBV7-7 . . CASSLSSSINEQFF TGTGCTAGCAGCTTATCTTCTAGCATCAATGAGCAGTTCTTC
TRBJ2-7 TRBV12-5 . once CASGSRFDGYEQYF TGTGCTAGTGGCTCCAGGTTTGATGGCTACGAGCAGTACTTC
TRBJ2-7 TRBV10-2 . . CASSESGPPYEQYF TGCGCCAGCAGTGAGTCCGGTCCTCCCTACGAGCAGTACTTC
TRBJ2-7 TRBV30 . . CAWSAPPGEQYF TGTGCCTGGAGTGCCCCTCCCGGCGAGCAGTACTTC
TRBJ2-7 TRBV2 . . CASSAGVSSYEQYF TGTGCCAGCAGTGCCGGGGTTAGCTCCTACGAGCAGTACTTC
TRBJ2-3 TRBV6-4 TRBD1 . CASSMGQATDTQYF TGTGCCAGCAGTATGGGACAGGCCACAGATACGCAGTATTTT
TRBJ2-2 TRBV4-2 TRBD1 . CASSGRDRNTGELFF TGTGCCAGCAGCGGCCGGGACAGGAACACCGGGGAGCTGTTTTTT
TRBJ2-2 TRBV19 . . CASSIAGHRDGELFF TGTGCCAGTAGTATAGCGGGCCACAGGGACGGGGAGCTGTTTTTT
TRBJ1-1 TRBV11-2 TRBD1 . CASSSIQGIRNTEAFF TGTGCCAGCAGCTCGATACAGGGGATTAGGAACACTGAAGCTTTCTTT
TRBJ1-3 TRBV18 . . CASSPPSGADRSGNTIYF TGTGCCAGCTCACCACCGTCAGGGGCCGACCGCTCTGGAAACACCATATATTTT
TRBJ1-5 TRBV27 . . CASSNRQDSNQPQHF TGTGCCAGCAGTAACCGACAGGATAGCAATCAGCCCCAGCATTTT
TRBJ2-7 TRBV5-1 TRBD1 . CASSSPDRSYEQYF TGCGCCAGCAGCTCCCCGGACAGGTCCTACGAGCAGTACTTC
TRBJ2-2 TRBV10-2 TRBD2 . CAARAGLAGTGELFF TGCGCCGCCCGGGCAGGACTAGCGGGAACCGGGGAGCTGTTTTTT
TRBJ2-1 TRBV5-1 TRBD2 . CASSLVGTSGRILFF TGCGCCAGCAGCTTGGTAGGGACTAGCGGGAGAATTTTATTCTTC
TRBJ2-3 TRBV30 . once CAWAGGSTDTQYF TGTGCCTGGGCAGGGGGGAGCACAGATACGCAGTATTTT
TRBJ2-1 TRBV4-3 . . CASSLKHRAPYNEQFF TGCGCCAGCAGCCTAAAACACAGGGCTCCGTACAATGAGCAGTTCTTC
TRBJ2-3 TRBV4-1 TRBD2 . CASSQIAGVGTDTQYF TGCGCCAGCAGCCAAATAGCGGGAGTGGGCACAGATACGCAGTATTTT
TRBJ2-1 TRBV6-5 TRBD2 . CASSYSSGDYNEQFF TGTGCCAGCAGTTACTCTAGCGGGGATTACAATGAGCAGTTCTTC
TRBJ1-1 TRBV5-1 TRBD1 . CASRQGNTEAFF TGCGCCAGTAGACAGGGGAACACTGAAGCTTTCTTT
TRBJ2-7 TRBV2 . few CASSGPYEQYF TGTGCCAGCAGTGGTCCCTACGAGCAGTACTTC
TRBJ2-1 TRBV2 TRBD1 . CASNLDRFSYNEQFF TGTGCCAGCAACCTGGACAGGTTCTCCTACAATGAGCAGTTCTTC
TRBJ2-7 TRBV5-4 TRBD1 . CASSSLQGQGGHEQYF TGTGCCAGCAGCTCACTACAGGGACAGGGGGGCCACGAGCAGTACTTC